The present TCR beta chain was sequenced within a study of patients and donors after allogeneic stem cell transplantation. TCRdb recomputed calls from the RT-PCR reads with MiXCR, one row per CDR3 protein. The sample lists about 150,000 distinct CDR3 sequences, approximately 25% seen once, with roughly 25% in the top ten. Germline V gene sequence: CDR1 DFQATT, CDR2 SNEGSKA (reference sequence). V trimming: 1 base; J trimming: 6 bases; junction bases outside the gene matches: 9. This CDR3 contains 15 residues. This chain uses TRBV20-1 with TRBJ2-7; 10 bases are shared with TRBD1. The TCR was taken from a human donor who was either an allogeneic HSCT recipient or a stem cell or donor lymphocyte infusion donor (not recorded which). It is not recorded whose cells these are; they may come from a transplant donor. The sample comprised blood, either unsorted or a sorted T cell fraction (not recorded which). The CDR3 DNA reads TGCAGTGCTAGAGGTTGGACAGGGGGGTCAGGCGAGCAGTACTTC. Translating it yields CSARGWTGGSGEQYF.